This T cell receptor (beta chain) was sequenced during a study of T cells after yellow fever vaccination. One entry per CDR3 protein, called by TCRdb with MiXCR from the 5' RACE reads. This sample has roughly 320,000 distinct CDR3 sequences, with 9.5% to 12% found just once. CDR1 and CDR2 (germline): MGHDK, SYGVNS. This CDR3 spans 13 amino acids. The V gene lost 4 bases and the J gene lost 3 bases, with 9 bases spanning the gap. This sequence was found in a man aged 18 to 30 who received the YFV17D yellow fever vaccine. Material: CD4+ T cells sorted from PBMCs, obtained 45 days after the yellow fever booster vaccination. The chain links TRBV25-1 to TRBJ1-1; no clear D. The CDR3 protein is CASSGNSHTEAFF. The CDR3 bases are TGTGCCAGCAGTGGGAACAGCCACACTGAAGCTTTCTTT.